The clone carrying this TCR beta chain was observed a few times. Authors' analysis steps: Estimation of nucleated cell counts relied on the amplification of reference gene primers. This table comes from immunoSEQ multiplex PCR, and its TCRdb copy is limited to in-frame clones, with some not included. That table furnishes V, J and clone size, whereas the DNA furnished D and trimming. The data contain over 200,000 clones, about nine tenths of them singletons. Unmatched junction bases numbered 3, after V lost 5 bases and J lost 5 bases. In germline, CDR1 is SGHNT, CDR2 YYREEE (reference sequence). The CDR3 loop spans 12 amino acids. These data come from a study of blood T cell repertoires in COVID-19. About the study: Italy, Spain and the United States were the sources of the convalescent and acute COVID-19 samples. Sources were T cells, B-cell-depleted T cells, or PBMCs; the material itself was cDNA or gDNA.

The TCR originated in a man in his fifties or sixties who had recovered from COVID-19. J is TRBJ2-5 and V is TRBV5-4, with TRBD1 matching over 7 bases. Sequencing was carried out using peripheral blood. Written as DNA, the CDR3 is TGTGCCAGCAGAAGGGGACAGGAGACCCAGTACTTC. This gives the protein CASRRGQETQYF.